This TCR beta chain was observed in a study of patients and donors after allogeneic stem cell transplantation. This CDR3 comprises 17 residues. Unmatched junction bases numbered 3, after V lost 3 bases and J lost 1 base. CDR1 LGHNA and CDR2 YNFKEQ come from the germline V gene. TCRdb re-called the RT-PCR reads with MiXCR, one entry per CDR3 protein. The sample lists approximately 410,000 distinct CDR3 sequences; 16% were seen once. The clonotype was recovered from a human donor who was either an allogeneic HSCT recipient or a stem cell or donor lymphocyte infusion donor (not recorded which). It is not recorded whose cells these are; they may come from a transplant donor. Sequencing was performed on blood, either unsorted or a sorted T cell fraction (not recorded which). The chain recombines TRBV4-2 with TRBJ2-1, with 13 bases matching TRBD2. The CDR3 region has the DNA TGTGCCAGCAGCCACCGGACTAGCGGGAGTTCCTACAATGAGCAGTTCTTC. Amino acids: CASSHRTSGSSYNEQFF.